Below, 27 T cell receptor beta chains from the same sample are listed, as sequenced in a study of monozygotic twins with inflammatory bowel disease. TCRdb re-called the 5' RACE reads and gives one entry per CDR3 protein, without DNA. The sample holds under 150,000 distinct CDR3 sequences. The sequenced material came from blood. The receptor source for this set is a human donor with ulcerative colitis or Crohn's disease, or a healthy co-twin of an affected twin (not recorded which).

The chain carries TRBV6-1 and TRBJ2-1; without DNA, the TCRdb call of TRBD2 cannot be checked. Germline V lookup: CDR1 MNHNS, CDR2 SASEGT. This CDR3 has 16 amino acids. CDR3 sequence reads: CASSGTGGPSYNEQFF.

The CDR3 region is CASARGVWTEAFF. The genes are TRBV4-3 and TRBJ1-1. The CDR3 has 13 residues. Germline V gives CDR1 LGHNA, CDR2 YSLEER.

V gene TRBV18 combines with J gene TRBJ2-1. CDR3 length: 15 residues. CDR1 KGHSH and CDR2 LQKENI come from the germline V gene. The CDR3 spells CASSPPSVSYNEQFF.

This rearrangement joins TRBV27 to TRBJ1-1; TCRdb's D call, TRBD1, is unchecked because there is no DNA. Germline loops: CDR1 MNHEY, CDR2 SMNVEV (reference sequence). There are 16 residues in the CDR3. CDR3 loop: CASSEKVRDRRTEAFF.

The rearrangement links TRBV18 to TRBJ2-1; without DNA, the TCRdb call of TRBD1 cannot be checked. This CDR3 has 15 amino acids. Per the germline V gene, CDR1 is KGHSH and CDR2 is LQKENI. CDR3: CASSLFRGTFNEQFF.

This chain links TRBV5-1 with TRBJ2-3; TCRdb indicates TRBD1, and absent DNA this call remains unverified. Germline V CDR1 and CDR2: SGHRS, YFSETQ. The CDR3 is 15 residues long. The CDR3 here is CASSSDGQGGDTQYF.

This CDR3 is CSARDPGQGNQPQHF. The chain uses TRBV20-1 and TRBJ1-5; TCRdb's assignment of TRBD1 cannot be checked, as there is no DNA. CDR3 size: 15 residues. Germline assignment: CDR1 DFQATT and CDR2 SNEGSKA (reference sequence).

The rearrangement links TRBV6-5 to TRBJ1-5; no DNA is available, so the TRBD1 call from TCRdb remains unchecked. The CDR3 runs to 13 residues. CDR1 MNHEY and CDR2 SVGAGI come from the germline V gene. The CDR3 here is CASKGGRHQPQHF.

The CDR3 reads CASSFLAGGLNEQFF. The rearrangement links TRBV7-9 to TRBJ2-1; TCRdb gives TRBD2 as the D gene, but with no DNA this cannot be confirmed. This CDR3 contains 15 residues. CDR1 is SEHNR, CDR2 FQNEAQ, per germline (reference sequence).

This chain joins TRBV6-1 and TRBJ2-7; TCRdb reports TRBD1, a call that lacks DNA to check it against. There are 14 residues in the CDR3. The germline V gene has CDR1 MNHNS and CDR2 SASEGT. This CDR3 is CASKGNRNNYEQYF.

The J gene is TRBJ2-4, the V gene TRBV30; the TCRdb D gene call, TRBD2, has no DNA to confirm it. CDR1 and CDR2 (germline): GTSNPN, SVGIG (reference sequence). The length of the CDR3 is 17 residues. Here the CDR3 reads CAWRRKVYNVGRGSQYF. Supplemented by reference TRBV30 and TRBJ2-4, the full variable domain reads SQTIHQWPATLVQPVGSPLSLECTVEGTSNPNLYWYRQAAGRGLQLLFYSVGIGQISSEVPQNLSASRPQDRQFILSSKKLLLSDSGFYLCAWRRKVYNVGRGSQYFGAGTRLSVL.

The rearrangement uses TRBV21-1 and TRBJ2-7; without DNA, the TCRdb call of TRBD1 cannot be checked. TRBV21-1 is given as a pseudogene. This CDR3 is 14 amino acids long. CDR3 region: CASSKGRDSYEQYF.

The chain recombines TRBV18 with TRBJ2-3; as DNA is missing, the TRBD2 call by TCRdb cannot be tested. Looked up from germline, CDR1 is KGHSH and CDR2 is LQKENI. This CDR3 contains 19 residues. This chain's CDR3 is CASSPPPSGVYPSTDTQYF.

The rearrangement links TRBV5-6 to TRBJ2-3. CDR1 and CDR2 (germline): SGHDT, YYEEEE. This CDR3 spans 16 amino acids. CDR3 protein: CASSLSAAPSTDTQYF.

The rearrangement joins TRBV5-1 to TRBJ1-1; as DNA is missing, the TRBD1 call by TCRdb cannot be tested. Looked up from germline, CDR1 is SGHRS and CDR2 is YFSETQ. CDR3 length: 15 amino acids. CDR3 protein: CASSMKLTDNTEAFF.

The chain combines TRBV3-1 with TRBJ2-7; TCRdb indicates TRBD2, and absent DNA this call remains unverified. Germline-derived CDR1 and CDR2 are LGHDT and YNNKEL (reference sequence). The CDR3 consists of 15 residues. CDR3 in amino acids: CASSPAGTSGYEQYF.

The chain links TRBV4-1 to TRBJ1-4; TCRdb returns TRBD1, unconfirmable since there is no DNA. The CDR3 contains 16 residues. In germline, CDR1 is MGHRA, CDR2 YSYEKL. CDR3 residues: CASSQDQGTGGRKLFF.

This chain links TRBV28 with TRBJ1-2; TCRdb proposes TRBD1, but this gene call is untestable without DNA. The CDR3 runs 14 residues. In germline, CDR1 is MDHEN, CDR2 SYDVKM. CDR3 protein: CASGIPGQAHGYTF.

The chain's CDR3 is CASSYSGAETQYF. The V gene is TRBV5-1, the J gene TRBJ2-5; TCRdb gives TRBD1 as the D gene, but with no DNA this cannot be confirmed. CDR3 length: 13 amino acids. The germline V gene encodes CDR1 SGHRS and CDR2 YFSETQ.

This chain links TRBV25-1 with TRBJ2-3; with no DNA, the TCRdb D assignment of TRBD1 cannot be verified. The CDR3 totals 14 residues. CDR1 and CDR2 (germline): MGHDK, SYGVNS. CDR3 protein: CAIGDRGQADTQYF.

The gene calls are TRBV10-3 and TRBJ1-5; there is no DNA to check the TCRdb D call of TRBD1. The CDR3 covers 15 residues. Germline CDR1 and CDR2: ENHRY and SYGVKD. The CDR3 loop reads CAISEGTGYNQPQHF.

The CDR3 sequence is CASSRMGEQFF. The chain combines TRBV5-4 with TRBJ2-1. CDR3 length: 11 amino acids. Germline V gene lookup returns CDR1 SGHNT and CDR2 YYREEE (reference sequence).

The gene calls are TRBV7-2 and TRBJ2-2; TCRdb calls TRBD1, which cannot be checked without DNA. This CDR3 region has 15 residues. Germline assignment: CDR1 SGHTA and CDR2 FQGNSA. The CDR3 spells CASSLQGVDTGELFF.

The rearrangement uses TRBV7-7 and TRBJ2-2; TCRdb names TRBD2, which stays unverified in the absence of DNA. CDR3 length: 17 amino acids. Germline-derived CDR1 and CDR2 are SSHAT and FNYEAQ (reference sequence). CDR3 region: CASSPAGLAGNTGELFF. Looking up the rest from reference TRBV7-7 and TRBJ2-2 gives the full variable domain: GAGVSQSPRYKVTKRGQDVTLRCDPISSHATLYWYQQALGQGPEFLTYFNYEAQPDKSGLPSDRFSAERPEGSISTLTIQRTEQRDSAMYRCASSPAGLAGNTGELFFGEGSRLTVL.

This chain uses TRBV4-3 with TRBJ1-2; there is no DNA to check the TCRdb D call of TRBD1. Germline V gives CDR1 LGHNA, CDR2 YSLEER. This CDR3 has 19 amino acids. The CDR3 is CASSQLHKTGGHGGYGYTF.

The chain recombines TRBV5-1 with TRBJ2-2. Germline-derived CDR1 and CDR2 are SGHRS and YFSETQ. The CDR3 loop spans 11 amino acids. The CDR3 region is CACRETGELFF.

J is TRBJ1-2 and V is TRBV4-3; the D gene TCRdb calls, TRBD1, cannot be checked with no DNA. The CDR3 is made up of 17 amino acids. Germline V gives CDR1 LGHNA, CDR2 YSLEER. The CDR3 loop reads CASSQAGTGSEEGGYTF.